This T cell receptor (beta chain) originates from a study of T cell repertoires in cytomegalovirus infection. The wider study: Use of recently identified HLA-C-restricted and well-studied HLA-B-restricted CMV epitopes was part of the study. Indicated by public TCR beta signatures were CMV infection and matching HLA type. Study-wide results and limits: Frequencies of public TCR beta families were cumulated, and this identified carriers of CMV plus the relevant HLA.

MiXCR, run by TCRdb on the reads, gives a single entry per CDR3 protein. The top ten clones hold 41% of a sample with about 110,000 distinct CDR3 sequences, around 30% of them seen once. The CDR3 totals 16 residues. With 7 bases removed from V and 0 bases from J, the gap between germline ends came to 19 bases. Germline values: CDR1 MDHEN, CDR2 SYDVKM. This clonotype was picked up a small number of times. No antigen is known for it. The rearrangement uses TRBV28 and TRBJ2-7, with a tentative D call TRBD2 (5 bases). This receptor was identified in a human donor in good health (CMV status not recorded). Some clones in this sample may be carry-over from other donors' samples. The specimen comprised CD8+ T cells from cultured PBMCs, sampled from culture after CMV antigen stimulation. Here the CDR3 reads CASTPSTASYSYEQYF. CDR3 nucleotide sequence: TGTGCCAGCACCCCTAGCACGGCCTCTTACTCCTACGAGCAGTACTTC.